A selection of T cell receptor beta chains follows, all from one sample in a study of a mutant IDH1 vaccine in newly diagnosed glioma. Which antigens these TCRs recognize remains unknown. Sequenced by immunoSEQ multiplex PCR; TCRdb stores in-frame clones only, minus some. The data contain 40,000 or so clones, around 85% of them seen just once; the ten biggest clones take up around 2.5%. Sequenced material: PBMCs, taken from a glioma patient whose treatment included an IDH1 peptide vaccine. All receptors derive from a woman younger than 30 with glioma. Some clones in this sample may be carry-over from other donors' samples. CDR3s include the opening cysteine and the closing phenylalanine or tryptophan. A D gene is named only where the DNA matches it firmly. A clone size is listed for some rows: how often the clone was seen (once, few, many), or a class if it is expanded.

>.|TRBV29-1|TRBJ2-2|.
TGCAGCGTTGAAGATCAGGGGGAGCTGTTTTTT
CSVEDQGELFF
>.|TRBV6-5|TRBJ2-1|TRBD1
TGTGCCAGCAGTTACGCCAGACAGGGGGGGAGGGTTGAGCAGTTCTTC
CASSYARQGGRVEQFF
>.|TRBV5-1|TRBJ1-2|TRBD1
TGCGCCAGCAGCTTTGGGACAGTCGGGGGCTACACCTTC
CASSFGTVGGYTF
>.|TRBV5-1|TRBJ2-7|.
TGCGCCAGCAGCGCAGACGGCTCCCCCTACGAGCAGTACTTC
CASSADGSPYEQYF
>few|TRBV6-1|TRBJ1-1|.
TGTGCCAGCACCGGTTTAGTGGGGACTGAAGCTTTCTTT
CASTGLVGTEAFF
>.|TRBV7-9|TRBJ1-5|TRBD1
TGTGCCAGCAGTCGGACAGGGGCTAGCAATCAGCCCCAGCATTTT
CASSRTGASNQPQHF
>.|TRBV5-4|TRBJ2-2|.
TGTGCCAGCAGCTTGGCTACCGGGGAGCTGTTTTTT
CASSLATGELFF
>.|TRBV9|TRBJ1-6|.
TGTGCCAGCAGCGCTTACTTAGGGAACTATAATTCACCCCTCCACTTT
CASSAYLGNYNSPLHF
>.|TRBV2|TRBJ1-1|.
TGTGCCTCCGTAAACAGCGCACGGAACACTGAAGCTTTCTTT
CASVNSARNTEAFF
>.|TRBV14|TRBJ1-2|.
TGTGCCAGCAGCCAAGAAGTATCGCGACGCAATGGCTACACCTTC
CASSQEVSRRNGYTF
>.|TRBV19|TRBJ1-1|.
TGTGCCAGTAGAATCCCCGGAGGGAACACTGAAGCTTTCTTT
CASRIPGGNTEAFF
>.|TRBV19|TRBJ2-7|.
TGTGCCAGTAGTATACCGTTGGGCACCACGGACGGGGTTTCCTACGAGCAGTACTTC
CASSIPLGTTDGVSYEQYF
>.|TRBV12-5|TRBJ2-1|TRBD1
TGTGCTAGTGGTTTGGGACAGGGAAACTACAATGAGCAGTTCTTC
CASGLGQGNYNEQFF
>.|TRBV6-1|TRBJ1-2|TRBD1
TGTGCCAGCAGTGTGGAACTAGGACAGGGAGGTGGCTACACCTTC
CASSVELGQGGGYTF
>.|TRBV5-4|TRBJ1-3|.
TGTGCCAGCAGCTTGGGTGGGGAGAACACCATATATTTT
CASSLGGENTIYF
>.|TRBV27|TRBJ1-5|.
TGTGCCAGCAGTTTATCGGGGTGGAATCAGCCCCAGCATTTT
CASSLSGWNQPQHF
>.|TRBV19|TRBJ1-2|.
TGTGCCAGTAGTACCCCGACAGGAAACTATGGCTACACCTTC
CASSTPTGNYGYTF
>medium-sized|TRBV7-9|TRBJ2-2|.
TGTGCCAGCAGGCCGCCCGGGTTCGGGGATGGGGAGCTGTTTTTT
CASRPPGFGDGELFF
>.|TRBV6-6|TRBJ1-3|.
TGTGCCAGCAGTCCAGCTGGAAACACCATATATTTT
CASSPAGNTIYF
>.|TRBV5-1|TRBJ1-1|.
TGCGCCAGCAGCCGTTCCTTGAACACTGAAGCTTTCTTT
CASSRSLNTEAFF